The clone carrying this TCR beta chain was counted ten times or more. These data come from a study of CD8 T cells in ankylosing spondylitis. In making TCR beta libraries, quantitative 5'-RACE with molecular barcodes was used. TCRdb recomputed calls from the 5' RACE reads with MiXCR, one row per CDR3 protein. In the table there are 250,000 to 400,000 distinct CDR3 sequences, 11% of which are singletons. J lost 2 bases, V lost 2 bases, and 4 bases had no gene match. CDR3 length: 17 amino acids. From germline, CDR1 is SGHTA and CDR2 FQGNSA. This sequence was found in a female donor with ankylosing spondylitis or in good health (not recorded which). V is TRBV7-2 and J is TRBJ2-3; TRBD2 aligns across 13 bases. The material sequenced was blood, either unsorted or a sorted T cell fraction (not recorded which). In DNA, the CDR3 is TGTGCCAGCAGCTTAAGGGGGACTAGCGGGAACACAGATACGCAGTATTTT. Protein product: CASSLRGTSGNTDTQYF.